Presented here are 32 T cell receptor beta chains from one specimen sequenced in a study of blood T cell repertoires in COVID-19. The table came from immunoSEQ multiplex PCR; TCRdb's copy has only in-frame clones and leaves some out. The data show fewer than 250,000 clones, roughly 84% seen once. Sequenced input: PBMCs or T cells enriched from blood (not recorded which). These receptors came from a man aged 25-45 years in a cohort exposed to, infected with or recovered from COVID-19 (not recorded which).

V and J are TRBV28 and TRBJ1-5, with D maybe TRBD1 (6 bases). Per the germline V gene, CDR1 is MDHEN and CDR2 is SYDVKM. Deletions cut 5 bases from V and 0 bases from J, with 23 bases between. This CDR3 spans 19 amino acids. The CDR3 region is CASSPASHSGVYSNQPQHF. Here the CDR3 DNA reads TGTGCCAGCAGTCCAGCCTCACACTCAGGGGTCTATAGCAATCAGCCCCAGCATTTT.

The chain links TRBV6-5 to TRBJ1-6; 8 positions match TRBD1. The CDR3 extends over 13 amino acids. With 7 bases clipped from V and 10 bases from J, the junction kept 6 bases outside the gene matches. Per the germline V gene, CDR1 is MNHEY and CDR2 is SVGAGI. CDR3 nucleotides: TGTGCCAGCACAGACAGGGGTCAATCACCCCTCCACTTT. This sequence encodes CASTDRGQSPLHF.

The CDR3 DNA reads TGTGCCAGCAGCCAAGGACAGGGAATGAACACTGAAGCTTTCTTT. Its protein is CASSQGQGMNTEAFF. The chain links TRBV14 to TRBJ1-1; 7 bases line up with TRBD1. The CDR3 contains 15 residues. From germline, CDR1 is SGHDN and CDR2 FVKESK. V shed 1 base and J 0 bases; nucleotides not matched to a gene: 2. The whole variable domain, remainder taken from reference TRBV14 and TRBJ1-1, is EAGVTQFPSHSVIEKGQTVTLRCDPISGHDNLYWYRRVMGKEIKFLLHFVKESKQDESGMPNNRFLAERTGGTYSTLKVQPAELEDSGVYFCASSQGQGMNTEAFFGQGTRLTVV.

V and J are TRBV15 and TRBJ1-5, with D tentatively TRBD1 (5 bases). CDR3 length: 15 amino acids. Trimming left V 2 bases short and J 5 bases short, with 13 bases between. Germline CDR1 and CDR2: LNHNV and YYDKDF (reference sequence). The CDR3 loop is CATSRSRGGDQPQHF. CDR3 in DNA: TGTGCCACCAGCAGATCCCGCGGGGGTGATCAGCCCCAGCATTTT.

The chain carries TRBV4-3 and TRBJ2-6; D call uncertain. This CDR3 has 15 amino acids. V gave up 4 bases and J gave up 2 bases, with 9 bases separating them. Germline V lookup: CDR1 LGHNA, CDR2 YSLEER. CDR3 in DNA: TGCGCCAGCAGCCCCGGGTCCACTGGGGCCAACGTCCTGACTTTC. Amino acid sequence: CASSPGSTGANVLTF.

The chain joins TRBV9 to TRBJ2-3; the match to TRBD2 covers 8 bases. V shed 0 bases, J shed 4 bases, and the junction held 4 bases outside the gene matches. CDR1 and CDR2 (germline): SGDLS, YYNGEE. CDR3 length: 15 residues. In nucleotides, the CDR3 is TGTGCCAGCAGCGTAGGGCTAGCGGGTTCAGATACGCAGTATTTT. Its translation: CASSVGLAGSDTQYF.

This clone was seen only a few times. This rearrangement joins TRBV19 to TRBJ2-6; D gene unclear. The germline V and J ends were trimmed by 7 bases and 0 bases, with 10 bases remaining between them. The CDR3 has 15 residues. The germline CDR1 and CDR2 sequences are LNHDA and SQIVND (reference sequence). The CDR3 loop is CASTRPSSGANVLTF. In nucleotides, the CDR3 is TGTGCCAGTACGCGTCCGAGCTCTGGGGCCAACGTCCTGACTTTC. Full variable domain (remainder filled in from reference TRBV19 and TRBJ2-6): DGGITQSPKYLFRKEGQNVTLSCEQNLNHDAMYWYRQDPGQGLRLIYYSQIVNDFQKGDIAEGYSVSREKKESFPLTVTSAQKNPTAFYLCASTRPSSGANVLTFGAGSRLTVL.

A single count supports this clone. CDR3 DNA sequence: TGTGCCAGCTCCCTAGCCGGAGCGCAGATCTACGAGCAGTACTTC. This sequence encodes CASSLAGAQIYEQYF. V and J are TRBV27 and TRBJ2-7, with a possible D match to TRBD2 (5 bases). V gave up 8 bases and J gave up 3 bases, with 20 bases separating them. CDR1 is MNHEY, CDR2 SMNVEV, per germline (reference sequence). The CDR3 spans 15 residues.

V usage is TRBV12-2 and J usage is TRBJ2-7; the table's D call TRBD2 went unverified against the DNA. TRBV12-2 is assigned pseudogene status. The CDR3 contains 17 residues. For the CDR3, the DNA is TGTGCAAGTCGCTTAGTCTCCCCTCGCGGGGAGATCTACGAGCAGTACTTC. Amino acid sequence: CASRLVSPRGEIYEQYF.

V gene TRBV28 combines with J gene TRBJ1-5; D not certain. The CDR3 contains 14 residues. Germline CDR1 reads MDHEN; CDR2 reads SYDVKM. Trimming removed 2 bases at V and 0 bases at J, with 5 bases between. The DNA for the CDR3 is TGTGCCAGCAGTTTAAACGGTAGCAATCAGCCCCAGCATTTT. It is translated as CASSLNGSNQPQHF.

The chain recombines TRBV19 with TRBJ2-7, with 11 bases lining up with TRBD2. There are 15 residues in the CDR3. With V trimmed by 10 bases and J by 4 bases, 12 bases remained unmatched. Germline CDR1 reads LNHDA; CDR2 reads SQIVND (reference sequence). The CDR3 sequence: CATATTSGSRYEQYF. The CDR3 region has the DNA TGTGCCACCGCGACCACTAGCGGGAGTAGGTACGAGCAGTACTTC.

In DNA form, the CDR3 reads TGTGCCAGCAGCTTACATAACTATGGCTACACCTTC. It codes for CASSLHNYGYTF. The J gene is TRBJ1-2, the V gene TRBV7-3; D not certain. Deletions cut 2 bases from V and 1 base from J, with 2 bases between. The germline gives CDR1 SGHTA, CDR2 FQGTGA. This CDR3 contains 12 residues.

CDR3 in amino acids: CASSPRGLAGVETQYF. The CDR3 nucleotides are TGTGCCAGCAGTCCCAGGGGACTAGCGGGAGTCGAGACCCAGTACTTC. The chain uses TRBV27 and TRBJ2-5; TRBD2 matches 14 bases. Unmatched junction bases numbered 7, after V lost 5 bases and J lost 5 bases. The V gene's germline CDR1 is MNHEY and CDR2 SMNVEV (reference sequence). The CDR3 runs 16 residues.

The chain employs TRBV5-1 and TRBJ1-3; TRBD1 agrees at 10 bases. In germline, CDR1 is SGHRS, CDR2 YFSETQ. The CDR3 has 16 residues. The J segment lost 1 base and the V segment lost 4 bases, leaving 5 bases of the junction unmatched. The CDR3 loop is CASSTGQGGSGNTIYF. CDR3 bases: TGCGCCAGCAGCACTGGACAGGGGGGATCTGGAAACACCATATATTTT.

V and J are TRBV6-5 and TRBJ2-7; 7 positions agree with TRBD1. Per the germline V gene, CDR1 is MNHEY and CDR2 is SVGAGI. The CDR3 consists of 14 residues. With V trimmed by 2 bases and J by 5 bases, 6 bases remained unmatched. The CDR3 spells CASSYRTGAHEQYF. The CDR3 DNA reads as TGTGCCAGCAGTTACCGTACAGGGGCCCACGAGCAGTACTTC.

The chain joins TRBV13 to TRBJ2-7, with 10 bases identical to TRBD2. Germline V CDR1 and CDR2: PRHDT, FYEKMQ (reference sequence). V lost 5 bases, J lost 6 bases, and 10 bases stayed unmatched. This CDR3 is built from 15 residues. The CDR3 DNA reads TGTGCCAGCAGCACCTTAGCGGGAGGAAGGAGCGAGCAGTACTTC. Amino acid sequence: CASSTLAGGRSEQYF.

The chain has TRBV3-1 (or the pseudogene TRBV3-2) and TRBJ2-5; 9 bases map to TRBD2. Trimming removed 2 bases from V and 3 bases from J; junction bases left unmatched: 10. Germline V gene data show CDR1 as LGHDT and CDR2 as YNNKEL (reference sequence). CDR3 size: 17 residues. This chain's CDR3 is CASSQILGLAGKETQYF. CDR3 DNA sequence: TGTGCCAGCAGCCAAATCCTGGGTCTAGCGGGAAAAGAGACCCAGTACTTC.

The CDR3, as DNA: TGTGCCAGCAGCGTAAGCGGGGGTAAAGGCGGGGAGCTGTTTTTT. This codes for CASSVSGGKGGELFF. The chain is built from TRBV9 and TRBJ2-2, with 8 bases that match TRBD2. J was trimmed by 7 bases and V by 1 base; bases with no gene match: 6. CDR1 is SGDLS and CDR2 is YYNGEE in the germline V gene. This CDR3 contains 15 residues.

This rearrangement joins TRBV9 to TRBJ1-5; 8 nucleotides align to TRBD1. V lost 4 bases and J lost 0; bases outside the gene matches: 3. The germline V gene has CDR1 SGDLS and CDR2 YYNGEE. This CDR3 has 15 residues. The CDR3 reads CASSRTGNSNQPQHF. CDR3 in DNA: TGTGCCAGCAGCCGGACAGGGAATAGCAATCAGCCCCAGCATTTT. The variable domain in full, with the rest retrieved from reference TRBV9 and TRBJ1-5, is DSGVTQTPKHLITATGQRVTLRCSPRSGDLSVYWYQQSLDQGLQFLIQYYNGEERAKGNILERFSAQQFPDLHSELNLSSLELGDSALYFCASSRTGNSNQPQHFGDGTRLSIL.

This clone has only one observation. This specimen includes other DNA sequences encoding the same CDR3. This CDR3 reads CASSFIAETQYF. The CDR3 nucleotides read TGTGCCAGCAGTTTCATAGCTGAGACCCAGTACTTC. This chain uses TRBV28 with TRBJ2-5; no firm D call. Germline V gene data show CDR1 as MDHEN and CDR2 as SYDVKM. V was pared by 3 bases and J by 5 bases, with 7 bases between. This CDR3 region has 12 residues.

The gene calls are TRBV6-5 and TRBJ2-1, with D possibly TRBD1 on 6 matching bases. The V gene lost 4 bases and the J gene lost 8 bases, with 15 bases spanning the gap. CDR3 length equals 14 residues. From germline, CDR1 is MNHEY and CDR2 SVGAGI. CDR3 DNA sequence: TGTGCCAGCAGTTGGGGGAAAGGGGGAGATGAGCAGTTCTTC. This sequence encodes CASSWGKGGDEQFF.

This chain connects TRBV24-1 to TRBJ1-2; 12 nucleotides align to TRBD1. The CDR3 sequence is 16 residues long. CDR1 KGHDR and CDR2 SFDVKD come from the germline V gene. The trim removed 2 bases at V and 8 bases at J, leaving 8 bases unmatched. The chain's CDR3 is CATSDSRDRGLGGYTF. Written as DNA, the CDR3 is TGTGCCACCAGTGATTCCCGGGACAGGGGGCTCGGAGGCTACACCTTC.

The chain uses TRBV27 and TRBJ2-7, with TRBD2 as a possible D gene (7 bases). This CDR3 spans 15 amino acids. Germline V gene sequence: CDR1 MNHEY, CDR2 SMNVEV (reference sequence). The V and J ends lost 4 bases and 0 bases respectively, with 13 bases between them. The CDR3 nucleotides are TGTGCCAGCAGTTCACCGCGGGGGCCCTCCTACGAGCAGTACTTC. Encoded protein: CASSSPRGPSYEQYF.

This clone appeared a single time. This chain links TRBV2 with TRBJ1-1; maybe TRBD1 (6 bases). V was trimmed by 6 bases and J by 7 bases, leaving 12 bases between them. The CDR3 covers 12 residues. The V gene's germline CDR1 is SNHLY and CDR2 FYNNEI. The DNA of the CDR3 is TGTGCCAGCAGCCCCGGGGGGCTTGAAGCTTTCTTT. Amino acid sequence: CASSPGGLEAFF.

V is TRBV7-8 and J is TRBJ2-2; 9 bases map to TRBD1. The CDR3 runs 15 residues. Unmatched junction bases numbered 5, after V lost 6 bases and J lost 3 bases. Per germline, CDR1 SGHVS and CDR2 FQNEAQ. The CDR3 reads CASRTRDRDTGELFF. The CDR3, as DNA: TGTGCCAGCAGAACTCGGGACAGGGACACCGGGGAGCTGTTTTTT.

V and J are TRBV7-8 and TRBJ2-7; no firm D call. In germline, CDR1 is SGHVS, CDR2 FQNEAQ. V was cut by 1 base and J by 2 bases, with 12 bases left in between. This CDR3 has 15 amino acids. The CDR3 spells CASSLVSEPAYEQYF. DNA for the CDR3: TGTGCCAGCAGCTTAGTCAGCGAGCCCGCCTACGAGCAGTACTTC.

The chain employs TRBV7-3 and TRBJ2-1; 7 positions match TRBD2. CDR1 is SGHTA, CDR2 FQGTGA, per germline. J lost 8 bases, V lost 2 bases, and 12 bases had no gene match. CDR3 length equals 16 residues. In DNA, the CDR3 is TGTGCCAGCAGCTTAGCTCTCGGACTAGAGAATCATGAGCAGTTCTTC. This encodes CASSLALGLENHEQFF.

V gene TRBV19 combines with J gene TRBJ2-1, with 12 positions matching TRBD2. The V and J ends lost 8 bases and 7 bases, in that order; junction bases with no gene match: 9. The germline gives CDR1 LNHDA, CDR2 SQIVND (reference sequence). CDR3 size: 15 residues. CDR3 sequence: CASGGLAGIVNEQFF. Written as DNA, the CDR3 is TGTGCCAGTGGAGGACTAGCGGGGATTGTAAATGAGCAGTTCTTC.

The DNA of the CDR3 is TGTGCCAGCAGCCAAGCGGGCCGCAGGGATTGGGGCTACACCTTC. Amino acid sequence: CASSQAGRRDWGYTF. The chain couples TRBV3-1 (or the pseudogene TRBV3-2) to TRBJ1-2, with D tentatively TRBD1 (5 bases). Germline-derived CDR1 and CDR2 are LGHDT and YNNKEL (reference sequence). The ends were cut back, 1 base at V and 8 bases at J, with 17 bases in the middle. There are 15 residues in the CDR3.

The CDR3 DNA sequence: TGTGCCAGCAGGGCAGGGGGGCGAGGGGCAGATACGCAGTATTTT. Amino acid sequence: CASRAGGRGADTQYF. The chain combines TRBV6-5 with TRBJ2-3; TRBD1 might be the D (7 bases). The germline CDR1 and CDR2 sequences are MNHEY and SVGAGI. The length of the CDR3 is 15 residues. V lost 6 bases to trimming and J lost 4 bases, with 17 bases between them.

Of note for this clone: Mismatch with germline at one junction end may stem from a read error. V and J are TRBV27 and TRBJ1-5, with no clear D. This CDR3 has 14 amino acids. CDR1 MNHEY and CDR2 SMNVEV come from the germline V gene (reference sequence). The CDR3 bases are TGTGCCAGCAGTATATCCTATAGCAATCAGCCCCAGCATTTT. This codes for CASSISYSNQPQHF.

This clone has just a few counts. V gene TRBV7-2 combines with J gene TRBJ2-3; possibly TRBD2 for D (6 bases). The CDR3 covers 15 residues. Germline V gene lookup returns CDR1 SGHTA and CDR2 FQGNSA. Trimming pared 1 base from V and 2 bases from J, leaving 10 bases between. The CDR3 reads CASSLDGSNTDTQYF. The CDR3 region has the DNA TGTGCCAGCAGCTTAGACGGGAGCAACACAGATACGCAGTATTTT.